This passage covers 30 T cell receptor beta chains from one sample sequenced in a study of shared clonotypes between healthy human individuals. Profiled with immunoSEQ multiplex PCR; TCRdb holds only in-frame clones, not every one. This table holds millions of clones, around 95% found once. Specimen: naive CD4+ T cells sorted from blood. The subset denotes: CD45RA+ positively selected. The receptors originated from a young man in good health.

This chain connects TRBV7-9 to TRBJ2-3, with D possibly matching TRBD2 (7 bases). The germline V gene encodes CDR1 SEHNR and CDR2 FQNEAQ (reference sequence). The CDR3 covers 15 residues. Trimming cost V 3 bases and J 3 bases, with 13 bases left between them. In nucleotides, the CDR3 is TGTGCCAGCAGCTTCGGCGGGGGCCGGACAGATACGCAGTATTTT. It translates to CASSFGGGRTDTQYF.

The chain couples TRBV19 to TRBJ2-7; 11 nucleotides agree with TRBD1. After removal of 6 bases from V and 2 bases from J, the junction contained 3 bases not matched to a gene. Per the germline V gene, CDR1 is LNHDA and CDR2 is SQIVND (reference sequence). CDR3 length: 14 amino acids. The CDR3 nucleotides are TGTGCCAGTAGGGGACAGGGGGGGCCCTACGAGCAGTACTTC. It codes for CASRGQGGPYEQYF.

The chain joins TRBV10-2 to TRBJ1-6; 9 nucleotides align to TRBD1. With 5 bases clipped from V and 9 bases from J, the junction kept 8 bases outside the gene matches. CDR1 is WSHSY, CDR2 SAAADI, per germline. The CDR3 length is 15 residues. The CDR3 DNA reads as TGCGCCAGCAGTCCCCGGGACAGGGAGTCTTCACCCCTCCACTTT. Protein product: CASSPRDRESSPLHF.

CDR3 nucleotide sequence: TGTGCCTCCCCCCGCGGCGGGAGGACGTACGAGCAGTACTTC. Translating gives CASPRGGRTYEQYF. The chain links TRBV30 to TRBJ2-7; 8 bases map to TRBD2. CDR3 length: 14 residues. The germline CDR1 and CDR2 sequences are GTSNPN and SVGIG (reference sequence). Trimming at V came to 7 bases and at J to 4 bases, leaving 12 bases not matched to a gene.

With regard to this clone: The same CDR3 can be traced to other DNA sequences in this sample. The V gene is TRBV18, the J gene TRBJ1-5; 7 positions agree with TRBD1. The junction had 3 bases not matched to a gene; V was cut back by 4 bases and J by 6 bases. The CDR3 is made up of 13 amino acids. CDR1 and CDR2 (germline): KGHSH, LQKENI. The chain's CDR3 is CASSQGAGQPQHF. CDR3 nucleotide sequence: TGTGCCAGCTCACAGGGGGCCGGTCAGCCCCAGCATTTT. Combining the CDR3 with reference TRBV18 and TRBJ1-5 gives the whole variable domain NAGVMQNPRHLVRRRGQEARLRCSPMKGHSHVYWYRQLPEEGLKFMVYLQKENIIDESGMPKERFSAEFPKEGPSILRIQQVVRGDSAAYFCASSQGAGQPQHFGDGTRLSIL.

The chain joins TRBV10-3 to TRBJ2-7, with D possibly TRBD1 on 6 matching bases. Germline V gives CDR1 ENHRY, CDR2 SYGVKD. V shed 3 bases and J shed 4 bases, with 13 bases lying between them. The CDR3 runs to 14 residues. DNA for the CDR3: TGTGCCATCAGTGACCTATCAAGGGGGTACGAGCAGTACTTC. Amino acid sequence: CAISDLSRGYEQYF.

The rearrangement links TRBV6-5 to TRBJ1-2, with 12 positions matching TRBD1. The CDR3 contains 15 residues. CDR1 MNHEY and CDR2 SVGAGI come from the germline V gene. V trimming: 5 bases; J trimming: 5 bases; junction bases outside the gene matches: 6. The CDR3 DNA reads as TGTGCCAGCAGTCCTGGGACAGGGGGCGCGTATGGCTACACCTTC. Residues: CASSPGTGGAYGYTF.

The genes are TRBV6-6 and TRBJ1-4, with D tentatively TRBD1 (6 bases). Deletions cut 6 bases from V and 7 bases from J, with 15 bases between. This CDR3 region has 14 residues. CDR1 is MNHNY, CDR2 SVGAGI, per germline (reference sequence). The CDR3 coding sequence is TGTGCCAGCAGCCCGATAGGGGGGATTGAAAAACTGTTTTTT. Its translation: CASSPIGGIEKLFF.

The rearrangement uses TRBV11-2 and TRBJ2-7, with 9 bases that match TRBD2. The CDR3 extends over 16 amino acids. The germline V gene has CDR1 SGHAT and CDR2 FQNNGV. The V gene end was trimmed by 3 bases and the J gene end by 3 bases; junction bases not matched to a gene: 9. CDR3 sequence reads: CASSLGPGTSSYEQYF. In DNA form, the CDR3 reads TGTGCCAGCAGCTTGGGCCCCGGGACTAGCAGCTACGAGCAGTACTTC.

The V call is TRBV11-1, the J call TRBJ2-3; 12 bases fit TRBD1. Trimming cost V 5 bases and J 5 bases; bases outside gene matches: 5. The CDR3 has 15 residues. From germline, CDR1 is SGHAT and CDR2 FQDESV (reference sequence). In DNA form, the CDR3 reads TGTGCCAGCAGCCATCGGGACAGGGGGCGAGATACGCAGTATTTT. This gives the protein CASSHRDRGRDTQYF. The full variable domain, completed using reference TRBV11-1 and TRBJ2-3, is EAEVAQSPRYKITEKSQAVAFWCDPISGHATLYWYRQILGQGPELLVQFQDESVVDDSQLPKDRFSAERLKGVDSTLKIQPAELGDSAMYLCASSHRDRGRDTQYFGPGTRLTVL.

The genes are TRBV2 and TRBJ2-4, with 8 bases matching TRBD1. This CDR3 contains 18 residues. After removal of 2 bases from V and 0 bases from J, the junction contained 9 bases not matched to a gene. Germline V CDR1 and CDR2: SNHLY, FYNNEI. CDR3 nucleotides: TGTGCCAGCAGTGAAAGGGGGACAGGAGGGGCAGCCAAAAACATTCAGTACTTC. As protein: CASSERGTGGAAKNIQYF.

Regarding this clone: Other nucleotide sequences from this sample produce the same CDR3. V gene TRBV5-6 combines with J gene TRBJ1-5, with TRBD1 identical over 7 bases. Germline V gene lookup returns CDR1 SGHDT and CDR2 YYEEEE. V dropped 4 bases and J dropped 5; count of bases not matched to a gene: 6. The CDR3 has 14 residues. The CDR3 loop is CASSLRDRDQPQHF. The CDR3 nucleotides are TGTGCCAGCAGCCTGCGGGACAGAGATCAGCCCCAGCATTTT.

The genes are TRBV18 and TRBJ1-4; the D is unclear. V lost 4 bases and J 7 bases, leaving 13 bases between the germline ends. Germline lookup yields CDR1 KGHSH and CDR2 LQKENI. The CDR3 has 14 amino acids. CDR3 sequence: CASSLRDVGEKLFF. The CDR3 DNA reads as TGTGCCAGCTCACTAAGGGATGTCGGTGAAAAACTGTTTTTT.

V gene TRBV11-2 combines with J gene TRBJ2-5; D gene ambiguous. Germline CDR1 SGHAT, CDR2 FQNNGV. This CDR3 has 15 amino acids. Trimming shortened V by 7 bases and J by 0 bases, and 15 bases separated the two germline ends. CDR3 in amino acids: CASTSPLEYQETQYF. CDR3 bases: TGTGCCAGCACCTCCCCCCTTGAATACCAAGAGACCCAGTACTTC. Variable domain in full (rest from reference TRBV11-2 and TRBJ2-5): EAGVAQSPRYKIIEKRQSVAFWCNPISGHATLYWYQQILGQGPKLLIQFQNNGVVDDSQLPKDRFSAERLKGVDSTLKIQPAKLEDSAVYLCASTSPLEYQETQYFGPGTRLLVL.

Concerning this clone: This could be a read error, since a much larger clone is one nucleotide away. The same CDR3 arises from other DNA sequences in this sample as well. This chain links TRBV7-9 with TRBJ1-5; D call uncertain. The CDR3 loop spans 15 amino acids. CDR1 and CDR2 (germline): SEHNR, FQNEAQ (reference sequence). CDR3: CASSLGGLSNQPQHF. In DNA, the CDR3 is TGTGCCAGCAGCTTGGGAGGTCTGAGCAATCAGCCCCAGCACTTT. The variable domain in full, completed from reference TRBV7-9 and TRBJ1-5, reads DTGVSQNPRHKITKRGQNVTFRCDPISEHNRLYWYRQTLGQGPEFLTYFQNEAQLEKSRLLSDRFSAERPKGSFSTLEIQRTEQGDSAMYLCASSLGGLSNQPQHFGDGTRLSIL.

On this clone itself: One end of the junction is discordant with germline, which a read error may explain. The V gene is TRBV4-1, the J gene TRBJ1-2; D gene uncertain. Germline assignment: CDR1 MGHRA and CDR2 YSYEKL. The CDR3 consists of 15 residues. The CDR3 bases are TGCGCCAGCACCCAACTGGTTTCCCTGGGCTATGGCTACACCTTC. Translation: CASTQLVSLGYGYTF.

This clone was found once. The gene calls are TRBV2 and TRBJ1-2; 8 bases are shared with TRBD1. This CDR3 is built from 14 residues. The germline V gene encodes CDR1 SNHLY and CDR2 FYNNEI. V lost 4 bases, J lost 8 bases, and 9 bases stayed unmatched. DNA for the CDR3: TGTGCCAGCAGTGCGATGGACAGGGACCGGGGCTACACCTTC. It translates to CASSAMDRDRGYTF.

The chain is built from TRBV5-4 and TRBJ2-3; D tentatively reads TRBD1 or TRBD2 (5 bases each). Germline V gene sequence: CDR1 SGHNT, CDR2 YYREEE (reference sequence). The germline V and J ends were trimmed by 2 bases and 2 bases, with 9 bases remaining between them. The CDR3 runs to 14 residues. CDR3: CASSFGGATDTQYF. DNA of the CDR3: TGTGCCAGCAGCTTTGGGGGTGCCACAGATACGCAGTATTTT.

The chain combines TRBV30 with TRBJ1-3; D is possibly TRBD1 (5 bases). Trimming left V 2 bases short and J 4 bases short, with 12 bases between. The germline gives CDR1 GTSNPN, CDR2 SVGIG (reference sequence). The CDR3 is 14 residues long. CDR3 bases: TGTGCCTGGAGTCCAGGGATTTCAGGAAACACCATATATTTT. It codes for CAWSPGISGNTIYF.

Comments on this clone: At one end, the junction sequence differs from germline, possibly due to a read error. The chain links TRBV7-7 to TRBJ2-5; D gene ambiguous. CDR1 is SSHAT, CDR2 FNYEAQ, per germline (reference sequence). This CDR3 has 12 residues. The CDR3 reads CASSRGQETQYF. In DNA form, the CDR3 reads TGTGCTAGCAGCCGCGGTCAAGAGACCCAGTACTTC. The full variable domain, in which reference TRBV7-7 and TRBJ2-5 provide the parts outside the CDR3, is GAGVSQSPRYKVTKRGQDVTLRCDPISSHATLYWYQQALGQGPEFLTYFNYEAQPDKSGLPSDRFSAERPEGSISTLTIQRTEQRDSAMYRCASSRGQETQYFGPGTRLLVL.

The gene calls are TRBV5-6 and TRBJ2-1; TRBD2 agrees at 11 bases. Trimming at V came to 4 bases and at J to 0 bases, leaving 3 bases not matched to a gene. CDR3 length: 16 amino acids. CDR1 SGHDT and CDR2 YYEEEE come from the germline V gene. The chain's CDR3 is CASSVAGGSSYNEQFF. CDR3 nucleotides: TGTGCCAGCAGCGTAGCGGGGGGGAGCTCCTACAATGAGCAGTTCTTC.

This clone was seen just once. The rearrangement links TRBV2 to TRBJ2-1; 10 bases are shared with TRBD2. This CDR3 region has 18 residues. The germline CDR1 and CDR2 sequences are SNHLY and FYNNEI. Trimming took 6 bases from V and 6 from J; bases not matched to a gene: 17. In nucleotides, the CDR3 is TGTGCCAGCAGCGACCCATCGGAGCGGGGGGGACGTCGCAATGAGCAGTTCTTC. This encodes CASSDPSERGGRRNEQFF.

The V gene is TRBV29-1, the J gene TRBJ1-1; possibly TRBD1 for D (6 bases). Between the trimmed V and J ends, which lost 6 bases and 8 bases, there was a span of 19 bases. This CDR3 has 13 residues. The V gene's germline CDR1 is SQVTM and CDR2 ANQGSEA. CDR3 DNA: TGCAGCGTCGCACTCCAAAATCAGGGGGAAGCTTTCTTT. Translated, it gives CSVALQNQGEAFF. The complete variable domain, with remaining parts taken from reference TRBV29-1 and TRBJ1-1, reads SAVISQKPSRDICQRGTSLTIQCQVDSQVTMMFWYRQQPGQSLTLIATANQGSEATYESGFVIDKFPISRPNLTFSTLTVSNMSPEDSSIYLCSVALQNQGEAFFGQGTRLTVV.

This chain joins TRBV4-3 and TRBJ2-3; D not certain. Germline V gene sequence: CDR1 LGHNA, CDR2 YSLEER. This CDR3 comprises 14 residues. V lost 1 base, J lost 6 bases, and 11 bases lay in between. Here the CDR3 DNA reads TGCGCCAGCAGCCAAGCGGTCGCTGCCGATACGCAGTATTTT. Its translation: CASSQAVAADTQYF.

The chain carries TRBV5-1 and TRBJ2-3, with 9 bases identical to TRBD2. Losses at the gene ends were 1 base for V and 0 bases for J; bases not matched to a gene: 3. The CDR3 covers 16 residues. The V gene's germline CDR1 is SGHRS and CDR2 YFSETQ. The CDR3 spells CASSLFTSGSTDTQYF. CDR3 nucleotide sequence: TGCGCCAGCAGCTTGTTCACTAGCGGGAGCACAGATACGCAGTATTTT.

J is TRBJ1-3 and V is TRBV5-1; no clear D gene. The CDR3 loop spans 15 amino acids. In germline, CDR1 is SGHRS, CDR2 YFSETQ. V lost 0 bases to trimming and J lost 0 bases, with 7 bases between them. The CDR3 is CASSLGGFSGNTIYF. CDR3 in DNA: TGCGCCAGCAGCTTGGGAGGGTTCTCTGGAAACACCATATATTTT.

This rearrangement joins TRBV2 to TRBJ1-5; D might be TRBD1 (6 bases). This CDR3 contains 17 residues. The V and J ends lost 4 bases and 2 bases respectively, with 18 bases between them. Germline V gene lookup returns CDR1 SNHLY and CDR2 FYNNEI. The CDR3 DNA is TGTGCCAGCAGTGTGGAACTGGGCAGGGGCGGCAATCAGCCCCAGCATTTT. It specifies CASSVELGRGGNQPQHF.

The V and J genes are TRBV27 and TRBJ1-2; possibly TRBD1 for D (5 bases). This CDR3 comprises 13 residues. The ends were cut back, 8 bases at V and 0 bases at J, with 10 bases in the middle. CDR1 and CDR2 from the germline V gene are MNHEY and SMNVEV (reference sequence). CDR3 in DNA: TGTGCCAGCGCGACAGACCCTAACTATGGCTACACCTTC. This translates into CASATDPNYGYTF.

The chain carries TRBV7-2 and TRBJ2-5; a weak D match, TRBD2 (6 bases). Germline assignment: CDR1 SGHTA and CDR2 FQGNSA. The CDR3 is 16 amino acids. The V end lost 2 bases, the J end lost 1 base, and 14 bases lay between the germline ends. The CDR3 loop reads CASSLSGRRGQETQYF. DNA for the CDR3: TGTGCCAGCAGCTTAAGTGGGAGGCGGGGCCAAGAGACCCAGTACTTC.

The chain's CDR3 is CASSPDMGAYEQYF. The CDR3, as DNA: TGTGCCAGCTCACCAGATATGGGGGCCTACGAGCAGTACTTC. The chain uses TRBV18 and TRBJ2-7; possibly TRBD1 or TRBD2 for D (5 bases each). V was trimmed by 2 bases and J by 2 bases, leaving 10 bases between them. There are 14 residues in the CDR3. The germline CDR1 and CDR2 sequences are KGHSH and LQKENI.